The rows below give T cell receptor beta chains drawn from one sample of a study of OX40 agonist ivuxolimab in advanced cancers. Data came from immunoSEQ multiplex PCR; TCRdb stores just in-frame clones and leaves some out. The table includes about 51,000 clones, around four fifths detected once. The sequencing used CD4+ or CD8+ T cells sorted from blood, collected in a trial of the OX40 agonist ivuxolimab. The origin of the receptors is an adult with an advanced solid tumor such as melanoma, head and neck, liver or kidney cancer. Both conserved end residues are part of each CDR3. The order of the fields is J gene, V gene, D gene, CDR3 length, CDR3 protein. The D gene is left open where the match is weak.

J: TRBJ2-1
V: TRBV7-9
D: TRBD1
length: 15
CDR3: CATQENGQGVDEQFF

J: TRBJ2-7
V: TRBV27
D: TRBD2
length: 12
CDR3: CASSGGGYEQYF

J: TRBJ2-1
V: TRBV5-4
D: TRBD2
length: 15
CDR3: CASSLRLAGGPEQFF

J: TRBJ2-3
V: TRBV7-6
D: .
length: 15
CDR3: CASSLASSSTDTQYF

J: TRBJ2-1
V: TRBV29-1
D: TRBD2
length: 15
CDR3: CSVGTSGWGENEQFF

J: TRBJ2-5
V: TRBV7-7
D: TRBD2
length: 15
CDR3: CASSPWTSGAETQYF

J: TRBJ1-1
V: TRBV7-2
D: TRBD1
length: 12
CDR3: CAGQGPNTEAFF

J: TRBJ1-2
V: TRBV6-1
D: .
length: 11
CDR3: CASRQEYGYTF

J: TRBJ2-3
V: TRBV5-4
D: .
length: 15
CDR3: CASSLDPGVRDTQYF

J: TRBJ2-2
V: TRBV5-1
D: .
length: 17
CDR3: CASSLEPEGYDTGELFF

J: TRBJ2-7
V: TRBV4-3
D: TRBD1
length: 14
CDR3: CASSAGTGQYEQYF

J: TRBJ2-1
V: TRBV4-3
D: TRBD2
length: 15
CDR3: CASSQDLAGNGEQFF

J: TRBJ2-7
V: TRBV5-1
D: TRBD1
length: 16
CDR3: CASSLVWDRNSYEQYF

J: TRBJ1-1
V: TRBV6-1
D: .
length: 16
CDR3: CASSDAKSRVWTEAFF

J: TRBJ2-5
V: TRBV30
D: .
length: 17
CDR3: CAWSDLTRSGGQETQYF

J: TRBJ2-7
V: TRBV10-1
D: TRBD2
length: 13
CDR3: CASSEWGGYEQYF

J: TRBJ2-5
V: TRBV19
D: .
length: 12
CDR3: CASSIGHETQYF